This paragraph reports one T cell receptor beta chain. Repertoires were generated with immunoSEQ multiplex PCR, while TCRdb's copy carries only in-frame clones and drops some. In the table there are about 380,000 clones, approximately 95% of which are singletons. The sample comes from a study of shared T cell receptors in the human thymus. The trim removed 8 bases at V and 10 bases at J, leaving 9 bases unmatched. Germline CDR1 is LNHDA and CDR2 is SQIVND (reference sequence). CDR3 size: 14 residues. The material sequenced was thymocytes. This rearrangement joins TRBV19 to TRBJ2-1; TRBD2 aligns across 12 bases. The clonotype comes from a human donor. CDR3 DNA sequence: TGTGCCAGTCAAGGGCTAGCGGGAGGGTGGGAGCAGTTCTTC. As protein: CASQGLAGGWEQFF.